This T cell receptor (beta chain) is from a study of beta chain features in type 1 diabetes. What was sequenced were expressed TCRB transcripts, since all of the isolated RNA had been reverse transcribed. Some clones are missing from TCRdb's copy, which holds only in-frame ones; the method was immunoSEQ multiplex PCR. The sample holds hundreds of thousands of clones, 30% seen once. The V end was cut by 8 bases, the J end by 0 bases, with 9 bases between. The CDR3 loop spans 13 amino acids. CDR1 is SGHDT and CDR2 is YYEEEE in the germline V gene. The single heparinised draw taken from each donor contained about 110 mL of blood on average. It was via CD45RO/CCR7/CD25/CD127/CD95/CD27 that CD4+ naive, central memory, regulatory and stem cell-like memory cells were sorted.

This TCR came from a man aged 18-30 years in good health. V and J are TRBV5-6 and TRBJ2-1; D is uncertain. Sequenced input: naive CD4+ T cells from blood. The CDR3 loop is CASGSDSYNEQFF. The CDR3 DNA reads as TGTGCCAGTGGTTCCGACTCCTACAATGAGCAGTTCTTC.